This T cell receptor (beta chain) emerged from a study of lymphopenia after photon versus proton radiotherapy. Method: immunoSEQ multiplex PCR; TCRdb's copy keeps in-frame clones and lacks some. The table records approximately 160,000 clones, approximately 90% of them present only once. In germline, CDR1 is SGHRS, CDR2 YFSETQ. The ends were cut back, 2 bases at V and 4 bases at J, with 13 bases in the middle. This CDR3 has 14 amino acids. The chain joins TRBV5-1 to TRBJ2-7; a weak D match, TRBD2 (5 bases). The sample was peripheral blood, taken from a patient treated with photon-based radiotherapy. The clonotype was recovered from a man between 45 and 60 years old with gastric cancer. CDR3 bases: TGCGCCAGCAGCTTCGGTAGCGAGATATACGAGCAGTACTTC. Amino acids: CASSFGSEIYEQYF.